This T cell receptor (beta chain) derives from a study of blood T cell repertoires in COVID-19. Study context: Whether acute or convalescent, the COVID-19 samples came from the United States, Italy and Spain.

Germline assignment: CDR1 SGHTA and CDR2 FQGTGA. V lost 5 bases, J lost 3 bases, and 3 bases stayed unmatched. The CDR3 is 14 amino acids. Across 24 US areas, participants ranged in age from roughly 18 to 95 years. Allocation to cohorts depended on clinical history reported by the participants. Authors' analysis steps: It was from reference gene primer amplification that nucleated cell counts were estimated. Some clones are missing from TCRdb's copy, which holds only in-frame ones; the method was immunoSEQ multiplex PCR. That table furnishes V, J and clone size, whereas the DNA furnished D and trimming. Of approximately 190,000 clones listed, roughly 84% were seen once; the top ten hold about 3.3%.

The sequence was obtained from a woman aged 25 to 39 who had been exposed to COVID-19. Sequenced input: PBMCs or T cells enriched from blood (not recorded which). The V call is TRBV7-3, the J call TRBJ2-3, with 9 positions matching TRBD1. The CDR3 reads CASSPDRGTDTQYF. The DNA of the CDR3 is TGTGCCAGCAGCCCGGACAGGGGTACAGATACGCAGTATTTT.